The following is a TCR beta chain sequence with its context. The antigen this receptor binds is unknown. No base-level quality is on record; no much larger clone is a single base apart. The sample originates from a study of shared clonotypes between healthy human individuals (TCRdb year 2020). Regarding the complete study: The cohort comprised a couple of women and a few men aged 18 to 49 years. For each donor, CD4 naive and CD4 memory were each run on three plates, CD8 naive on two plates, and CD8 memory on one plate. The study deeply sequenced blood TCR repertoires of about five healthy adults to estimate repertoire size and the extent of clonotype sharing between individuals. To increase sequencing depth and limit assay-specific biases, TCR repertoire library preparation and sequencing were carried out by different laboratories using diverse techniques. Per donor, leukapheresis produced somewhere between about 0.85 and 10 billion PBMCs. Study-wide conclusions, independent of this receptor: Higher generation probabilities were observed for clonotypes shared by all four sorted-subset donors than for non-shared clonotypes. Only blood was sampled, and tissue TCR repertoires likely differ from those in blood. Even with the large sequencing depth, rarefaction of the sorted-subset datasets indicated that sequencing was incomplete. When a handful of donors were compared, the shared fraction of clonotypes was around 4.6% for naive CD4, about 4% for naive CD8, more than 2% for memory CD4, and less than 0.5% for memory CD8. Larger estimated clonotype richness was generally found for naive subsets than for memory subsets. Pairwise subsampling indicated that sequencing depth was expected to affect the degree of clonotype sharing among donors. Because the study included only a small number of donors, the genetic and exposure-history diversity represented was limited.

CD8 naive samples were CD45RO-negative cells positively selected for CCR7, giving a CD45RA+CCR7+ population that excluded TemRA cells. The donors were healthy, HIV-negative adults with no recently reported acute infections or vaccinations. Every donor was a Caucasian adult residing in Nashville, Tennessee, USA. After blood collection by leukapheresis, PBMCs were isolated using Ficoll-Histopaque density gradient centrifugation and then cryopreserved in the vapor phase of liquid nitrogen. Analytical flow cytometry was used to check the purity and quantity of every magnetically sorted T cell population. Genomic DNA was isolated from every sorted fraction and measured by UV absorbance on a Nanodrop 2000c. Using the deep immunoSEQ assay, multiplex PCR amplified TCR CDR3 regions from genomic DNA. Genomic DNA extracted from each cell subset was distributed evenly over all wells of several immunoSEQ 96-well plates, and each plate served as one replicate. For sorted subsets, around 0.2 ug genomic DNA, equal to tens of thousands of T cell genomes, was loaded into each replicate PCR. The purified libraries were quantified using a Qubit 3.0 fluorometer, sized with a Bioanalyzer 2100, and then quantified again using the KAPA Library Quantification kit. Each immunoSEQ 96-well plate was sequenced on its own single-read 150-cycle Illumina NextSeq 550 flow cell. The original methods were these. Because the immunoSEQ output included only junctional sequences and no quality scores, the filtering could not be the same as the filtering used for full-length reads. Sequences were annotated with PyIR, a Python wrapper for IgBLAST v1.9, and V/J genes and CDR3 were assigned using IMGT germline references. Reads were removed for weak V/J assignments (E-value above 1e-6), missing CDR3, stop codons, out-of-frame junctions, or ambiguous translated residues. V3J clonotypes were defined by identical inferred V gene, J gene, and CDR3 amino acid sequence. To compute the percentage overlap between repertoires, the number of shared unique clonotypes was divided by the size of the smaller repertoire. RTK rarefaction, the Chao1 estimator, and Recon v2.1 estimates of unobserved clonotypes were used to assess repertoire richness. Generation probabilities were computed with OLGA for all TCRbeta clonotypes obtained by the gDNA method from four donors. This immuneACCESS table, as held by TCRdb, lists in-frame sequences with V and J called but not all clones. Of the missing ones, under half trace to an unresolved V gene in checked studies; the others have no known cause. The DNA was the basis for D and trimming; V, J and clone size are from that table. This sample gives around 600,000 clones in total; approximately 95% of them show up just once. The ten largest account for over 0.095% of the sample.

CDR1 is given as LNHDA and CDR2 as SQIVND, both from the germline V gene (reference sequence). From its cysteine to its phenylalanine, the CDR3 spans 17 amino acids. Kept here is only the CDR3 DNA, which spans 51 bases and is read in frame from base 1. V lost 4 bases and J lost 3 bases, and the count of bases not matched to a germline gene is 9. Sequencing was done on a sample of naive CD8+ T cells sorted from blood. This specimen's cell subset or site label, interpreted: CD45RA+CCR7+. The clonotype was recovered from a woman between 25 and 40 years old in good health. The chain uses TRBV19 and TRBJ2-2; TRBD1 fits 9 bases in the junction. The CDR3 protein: CASSKTRTGADTGELFF. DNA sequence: TGTGCCAGTAGTAAGACACGGACAGGGGCGGACACCGGGGAGCTGTTTTTT. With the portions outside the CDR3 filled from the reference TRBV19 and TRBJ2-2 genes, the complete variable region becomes DGGITQSPKYLFRKEGQNVTLSCEQNLNHDAMYWYRQDPGQGLRLIYYSQIVNDFQKGDIAEGYSVSREKKESFPLTVTSAQKNPTAFYLCASSKTRTGADTGELFFGEGSRLTVL.